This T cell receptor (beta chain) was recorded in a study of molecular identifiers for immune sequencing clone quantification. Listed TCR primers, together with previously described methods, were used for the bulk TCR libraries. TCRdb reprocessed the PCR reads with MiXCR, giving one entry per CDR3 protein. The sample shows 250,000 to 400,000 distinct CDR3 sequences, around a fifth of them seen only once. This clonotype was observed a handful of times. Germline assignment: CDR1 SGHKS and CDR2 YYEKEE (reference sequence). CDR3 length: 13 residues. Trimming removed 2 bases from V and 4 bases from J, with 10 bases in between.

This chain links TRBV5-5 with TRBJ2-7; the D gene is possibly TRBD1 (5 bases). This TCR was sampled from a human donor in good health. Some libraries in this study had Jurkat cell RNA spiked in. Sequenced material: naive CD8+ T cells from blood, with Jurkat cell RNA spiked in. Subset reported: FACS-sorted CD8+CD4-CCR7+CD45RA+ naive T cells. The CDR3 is CASSFRVLYEQYF. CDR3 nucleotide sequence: TGTGCCAGCAGCTTCAGGGTACTGTACGAGCAGTACTTC. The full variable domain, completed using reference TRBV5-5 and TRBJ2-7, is DAGVTQSPTHLIKTRGQQVTLRCSPISGHKSVSWYQQVLGQGPQFIFQYYEKEERGRGNFPDRFSARQFPNYSSELNVNALLLGDSALYLCASSFRVLYEQYFGPGTRLTVT.